What follows is one TCR beta chain and its context. This clone's antigen is unknown. Per-base quality was not reported, and no clone a single base away is much larger than it. The data are from a study of CD8 T cells in ankylosing spondylitis (dated by TCRdb to the late 2010s). Turning to the overall study: The study profiled T cell receptor beta repertoires in healthy donors and ankylosing spondylitis patients to find disease-linked TCR variants. The full study cohort comprised 25 or so ankylosing spondylitis patients and 85 to 120 healthy donors. Peripheral blood was sampled, and synovial fluid was additionally collected from ankylosing spondylitis patients. Overall study outcomes, separate from this receptor: The disease-linked clones had a CD8+ phenotype and were found at relatively low frequencies in peripheral blood. A TCR beta motif of 8 or 9 highly homologous amino acid variants appeared characteristic of blood from ankylosing spondylitis patients. Some of the motif variants had been reported before in the synovial fluid and blood of reactive arthritis patients, a finding that suggests common disease-initiation mechanisms. Significant enrichment of the disease-linked clones was reported in matched synovial fluid samples from ankylosing spondylitis patients.

For sequencing, an Illumina HiSeq 2500 was employed. Quantitative 5'-RACE with molecular barcodes was the method used to prepare the TCR beta libraries. As for the original processing: To identify disease-linked TCR variants, a new computational method was used, one built on a probabilistic model of VDJ rearrangement. TCRdb trimmed public reads at Q25 via fastp, called clones via MiXCR and kept in-frame beta chains. Under each unique CDR3 protein, matching rows form one entry showing the most common genes and DNA. The V and J calls here are based on TCRdb, not the publication. A total of 300,000 to 350,000 distinct CDR3 sequences appear in this sample, under 15% of them only once. The top ten clonotypes cover 1.1% of the sample. Relative to germline, V is missing 7 bases and J is missing 5 bases, with 7 bases of the junction outside any gene match. The CDR3 covers 14 residues, taking in both the cysteine and the phenylalanine. The entry retains the CDR3 DNA only, 42 bases that are in frame from base 1.

The material sequenced was blood, either unsorted or a sorted T cell fraction (not recorded which). This TCR was recovered from a male donor with ankylosing spondylitis or in good health (not recorded which). The rearrangement joined TRBV12-3 or TRBV12-4 to TRBJ2-5; 10 bases in the junction line up with TRBD2. The DNA sequence reads TGTGCCAGCAATCCTAGCGGGAGATACGAGACCCAGTACTTC. Its translation is CASNPSGRYETQYF.